The rows below give T cell receptor beta chains drawn from one sample of a study of cytomegalovirus exposure and HLA in healthy donors. Profiling relied on immunoSEQ multiplex PCR, and the TCRdb table lists in-frame clones only, not all of them. The sample carries around 150,000 clones, approximately 87% recorded once. Sequenced: PBMCs. The receptors here all came from a woman aged 30 to 39 in good health and CMV-seronegative. The conserved cysteine and the conserved F or W are not part of the CDR3 here.

V gene	J gene	CDR3 protein
TRBV4-3	TRBJ2-2	ASSHQLAGGANTGELF
TRBV6-5	TRBJ2-7	ASSYDRGVYEQY
TRBV2	TRBJ1-4	ASSEWGPEKLF
TRBV5-4	TRBJ1-1	ASSSSWEGENTEAF
TRBV10-3	TRBJ2-2	AISEGDTGELF
TRBV7-2	TRBJ2-7	ASSFPGTVSYEQY
TRBV2	TRBJ2-3	ASSVERFTDTQY
TRBV28	TRBJ2-7	ASSLAKTGEQY
TRBV7-8	TRBJ2-3	ASSPSSITDTQY
TRBV29-1	TRBJ1-1	SVERIDREAEAF
TRBV9	TRBJ2-1	ASSPGEFRDNEQF
TRBV6-5	TRBJ2-7	ASSYTIRSEQY
TRBV7-9	TRBJ2-2	ASSPLSSGELF
TRBV25-1	TRBJ2-3	ASSEQDTDTQY
TRBV5-1	TRBJ2-1	ASSLIAGGSYNEQF
TRBV7-9	TRBJ1-1	ASSFSLQGPNTEAF
TRBV27	TRBJ1-2	ASSPFPQWEGYT
TRBV2	TRBJ1-3	ASSADSNTIY
TRBV29-1	TRBJ2-5	SGGTSGAFEETQY
TRBV13	TRBJ2-1	ASSVGGGRIEQF
TRBV28	TRBJ2-7	ASSPKAGLAGADYEQY
TRBV15	TRBJ2-5	ATSREGLVGETQY
TRBV18	TRBJ1-1	ASSPRHEVGTEAF
TRBV19	TRBJ2-7	ASSIIGSGWQY
TRBV9	TRBJ1-2	ASSVAKTGDDYGYT
TRBV5-4	TRBJ2-5	ASSGDRGLQETQY
TRBV7-9	TRBJ1-3	ASSAPGQMRNTIY
TRBV7-3	TRBJ2-7	ASSNRGEDRGLYEQY
TRBV28	TRBJ2-7	ASSDPAYEQY
TRBV14	TRBJ2-1	ASSQWGARVNEQF